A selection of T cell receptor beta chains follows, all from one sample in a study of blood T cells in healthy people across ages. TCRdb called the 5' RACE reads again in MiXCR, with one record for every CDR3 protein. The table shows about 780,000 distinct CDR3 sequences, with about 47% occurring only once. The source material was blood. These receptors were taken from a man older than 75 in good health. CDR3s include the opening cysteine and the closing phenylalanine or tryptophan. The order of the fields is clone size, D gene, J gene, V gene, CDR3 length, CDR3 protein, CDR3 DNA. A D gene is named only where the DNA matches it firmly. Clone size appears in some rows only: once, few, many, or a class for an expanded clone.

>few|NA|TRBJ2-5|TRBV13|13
CASSLVRGETQYF
TGTGCCAGCAGCTTAGTTCGAGGGGAGACCCAGTACTTC
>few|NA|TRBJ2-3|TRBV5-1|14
CASSPGIPTDTQYF
TGCGCCAGCAGCCCCGGGATTCCCACAGATACGCAGTATTTT
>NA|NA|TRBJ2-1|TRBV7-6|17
CASSLVLAGSSYNEQFF
TGTGCCAGCAGCTTAGTGCTTGCGGGGAGCTCCTACAATGAGCAGTTCTTC
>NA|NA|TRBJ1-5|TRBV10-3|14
CAISRENGNQPQHF
TGTGCCATCTCGAGGGAGAACGGCAATCAGCCCCAGCATTTT
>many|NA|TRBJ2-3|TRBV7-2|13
CASGPGGTDTQYF
TGTGCCAGCGGCCCGGGGGGCACAGATACGCAGTATTTT
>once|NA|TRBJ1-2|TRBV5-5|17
CASSLELTYRVTYGYTF
TGTGCCAGCAGCTTGGAACTAACTTACAGGGTTACCTATGGCTACACCTTC
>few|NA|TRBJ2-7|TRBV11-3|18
CASSSGTLWLESAGEQYF
TGTGCCAGCAGCTCAGGGACCCTCTGGCTGGAGAGTGCGGGGGAGCAGTACTTC
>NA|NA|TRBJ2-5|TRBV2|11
CASTGEWAQYF
TGTGCCAGCACCGGGGAGTGGGCCCAGTACTTC
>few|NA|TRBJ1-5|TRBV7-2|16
CASSDRVGAGNQPQHF
TGTGCCAGCAGCGATAGGGTGGGGGCGGGCAATCAGCCCCAGCATTTT
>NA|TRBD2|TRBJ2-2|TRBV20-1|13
CSAIAGPTGELFF
TGCAGTGCTATAGCGGGACCCACCGGGGAGCTGTTTTTT
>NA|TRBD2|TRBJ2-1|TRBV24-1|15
CATSAPSGNSNEQFF
TGTGCCACCAGTGCTCCTAGCGGGAACTCTAATGAGCAGTTCTTC
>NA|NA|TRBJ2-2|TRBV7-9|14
CASSRSSRTGELFF
TGTGCCAGCAGCCGTAGCTCCAGGACCGGGGAGCTGTTTTTT
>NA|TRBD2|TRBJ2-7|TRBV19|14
CASSISGRAYEQYF
TGTGCCAGTAGTATTAGCGGGAGGGCCTACGAGCAGTACTTC
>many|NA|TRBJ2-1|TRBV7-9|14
CASSLVRANNEQFF
TGTGCCAGCAGCTTAGTACGGGCTAACAATGAGCAGTTCTTC
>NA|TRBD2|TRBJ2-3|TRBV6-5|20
CASSYPRRRDRGTTTDTQYF
TGTGCCAGCAGTTACCCGAGAAGGCGAGACAGAGGGACTACCACAGATACGCAGTATTTT
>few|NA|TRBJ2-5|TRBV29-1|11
CSGERAAEQYF
TGCAGCGGTGAACGGGCCGCGGAGCAGTACTTC
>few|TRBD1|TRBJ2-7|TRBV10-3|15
CAISYAQGTTYEQYF
TGTGCCATCAGTTACGCACAGGGGACAACCTACGAGCAGTACTTC
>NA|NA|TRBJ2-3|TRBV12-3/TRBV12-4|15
CASSPGYLGTDTQYF
TGTGCCAGCAGCCCAGGGTATCTGGGCACAGATACGCAGTATTTT
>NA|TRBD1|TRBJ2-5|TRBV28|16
CASSRDRGENEETQYF
TGTGCCAGCAGTAGGGACAGGGGGGAGAACGAAGAGACCCAGTACTTC
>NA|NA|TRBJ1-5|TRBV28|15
CASSPKGVLNQPQHF
TGTGCCAGCAGTCCAAAGGGGGTTCTGAATCAGCCCCAGCATTTT
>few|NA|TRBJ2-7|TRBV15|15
CATSRDQSITYEQYF
TGTGCCACCAGCAGAGATCAGAGTATTACCTACGAGCAGTACTTC
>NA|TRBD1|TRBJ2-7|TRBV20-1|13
CSARDREYNEQYF
TGCAGTGCTAGGGACAGGGAGTACAATGAGCAGTACTTC
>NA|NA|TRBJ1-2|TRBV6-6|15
CASSYSVGNYYGYTF
TGTGCCAGCAGTTACTCTGTCGGAAACTACTATGGCTACACCTTC
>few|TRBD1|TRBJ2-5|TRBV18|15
CASSPSTGERETQYF
TGTGCCAGCTCACCATCGACAGGGGAGCGTGAGACCCAGTACTTC
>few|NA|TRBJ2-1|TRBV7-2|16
CASSLALPSGVPEQFF
TGTGCCAGCAGCTTAGCGCTTCCCTCGGGGGTACCTGAGCAGTTCTTC
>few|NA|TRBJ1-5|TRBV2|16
CASRVGGSQGGQPQHF
TGTGCCAGCCGGGTTGGGGGCTCCCAGGGAGGACAGCCCCAGCATTTT
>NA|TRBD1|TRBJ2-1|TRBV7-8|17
CASSLDGGQGGWNEQFF
TGTGCCAGCAGCTTAGATGGGGGACAGGGAGGGTGGAATGAGCAGTTCTTC
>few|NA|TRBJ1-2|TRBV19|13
CAIKTGTNYGYTF
TGTGCCATAAAAACAGGGACAAACTATGGCTACACCTTC
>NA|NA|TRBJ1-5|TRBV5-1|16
CASSPGDDIGNQPQHF
TGCGCCAGCAGCCCGGGAGACGACATAGGCAATCAGCCCCAGCATTTT
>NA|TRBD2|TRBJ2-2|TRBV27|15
CASTVGLAGTGELFF
TGTGCCAGCACGGTAGGACTAGCGGGTACCGGGGAGCTGTTTTTT
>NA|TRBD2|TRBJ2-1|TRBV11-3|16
CASSLFGTSGYNEQFF
TGTGCCAGCAGTCTTTTCGGGACTAGCGGATACAATGAGCAGTTCTTC
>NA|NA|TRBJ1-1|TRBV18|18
CASSFGQGGLLGNTEAFF
TGTGCCAGCTCATTCGGGCAGGGAGGTCTTTTGGGGAACACTGAAGCTTTCTTT
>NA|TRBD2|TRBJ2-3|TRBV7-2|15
CASSYASGLTDTQYF
TGTGCCAGCAGCTATGCTAGCGGACTCACAGATACGCAGTATTTT
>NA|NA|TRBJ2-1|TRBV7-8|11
CASGHDNEQFF
TGTGCCAGCGGCCACGACAATGAGCAGTTCTTC
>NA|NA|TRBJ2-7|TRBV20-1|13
CSARGFGGYEQYF
TGCAGTGCCCGAGGGTTTGGGGGCTACGAGCAGTACTTC
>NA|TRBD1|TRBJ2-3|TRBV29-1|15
CSVRTGGAVTDMQYF
TGCAGCGTCAGGACAGGGGGCGCGGTGACAGATATGCAGTATTTT